This T cell receptor beta chain was observed in a study of blood T cell repertoires in COVID-19. Overall study context: Collection of acute and convalescent COVID-19 samples took place in the United States, Italy and Spain.

In the original workflow: By means of reference gene primer amplification, nucleated cell counts were estimated. TCRdb's table, derived via immunoSEQ multiplex PCR, lists solely in-frame clones and lacks some. V, J and clone size reflect that table, while D and trimming were determined from the DNA. The repertoire includes about 180,000 clones, 78% of them detected once, and 17% sits in the top ten. The CDR3 loop spans 13 amino acids. Trimming stripped 5 bases from V and 3 bases from J, with 11 bases between. This receptor was identified in a woman in her forties or fifties who had recovered from COVID-19. This chain uses TRBV12-3 or TRBV12-4 with TRBJ2-7, with TRBD1 as a possible D gene (6 bases). Sequencing was carried out using PBMCs or T cells enriched from blood (not recorded which). The CDR3 sequence: CASSPQQGYEQYF. DNA of the CDR3: TGTGCCAGCAGTCCCCAACAGGGCTACGAGCAGTACTTC.